One and the same sample provided the 29 T cell receptor beta chains below, sequenced in a study of control samples from healthy donors and cancer patients. The method was immunoSEQ multiplex PCR; TCRdb's version includes in-frame clones alone and lacks a portion of them. The sample gives 100,000 to 150,000 clones, around 90% of which show up once; 2.5% to 3% is in the top ten. Sequenced: blood. The source of these receptors is a middle-aged man in good health.

The rearrangement uses TRBV19 and TRBJ1-5, with D perhaps TRBD1 (5 bases). V gave up 3 bases and J gave up 5 bases, with 14 bases separating them. The germline V gene has CDR1 LNHDA and CDR2 SQIVND (reference sequence). The CDR3 totals 15 residues. Here the CDR3 DNA reads TGTGCCAGTAGTATTGGGGGTTTCCTAGATCAGCCCCAGCATTTT. The encoded protein is CASSIGGFLDQPQHF.

The V and J genes are TRBV7-9 and TRBJ2-1, with TRBD2 matching 7 bases. This CDR3 contains 15 residues. V dropped 7 bases and J dropped 4; count of bases not matched to a gene: 10. Germline V gene lookup returns CDR1 SEHNR and CDR2 FQNEAQ (reference sequence). The CDR3 DNA reads TGTGCCAGCATGGGGACGGGGGGAGGATACAATGAGCAGTTCTTC. Translating it yields CASMGTGGGYNEQFF.

The rearrangement joins TRBV19 to TRBJ1-2; TRBD1 is a possible D gene (6 bases). Germline lookup yields CDR1 LNHDA and CDR2 SQIVND (reference sequence). The V end lost 5 bases, the J end lost 0 bases, and 28 bases lay between the germline ends. The CDR3 consists of 20 residues. This chain's CDR3 is CASSAPAGHTPSLANYGYTF. Written as DNA, the CDR3 is TGTGCCAGTAGTGCCCCCGCGGGACATACCCCCTCGCTAGCTAACTATGGCTACACCTTC.

This clone was counted a single time. V and J are TRBV6-1 and TRBJ1-4; D not resolved. Deletions cut 1 base from V and 8 bases from J, with 11 bases between. Germline V CDR1 and CDR2: MNHNS, SASEGT. The CDR3 extends over 14 amino acids. The CDR3, as DNA: TGTGCCAGCAGTGAAGGGACCAATTCCGAAAAACTGTTTTTT. Translation gives CASSEGTNSEKLFF.

The chain combines TRBV5-5 with TRBJ2-2, with TRBD1 matching 8 bases. Germline assignment: CDR1 SGHKS and CDR2 YYEKEE (reference sequence). This CDR3 is 16 amino acids long. With 1 base clipped from V and 5 bases from J, the junction kept 7 bases outside the gene matches. The CDR3 loop reads CASSLYSQGATGELFF. The CDR3 bases are TGTGCCAGCAGCTTGTATTCGCAGGGGGCGACCGGGGAGCTGTTTTTT.

The chain couples TRBV5-1 to TRBJ2-7; D is uncertain. Germline loops: CDR1 SGHRS, CDR2 YFSETQ. The CDR3 contains 14 residues. The V and J ends lost 0 bases and 3 bases respectively, with 10 bases between them. The CDR3 DNA sequence: TGCGCCAGCAGCTTGGAACAGACCCTCTACGAGCAGTACTTC. Residues: CASSLEQTLYEQYF.

V gene TRBV2 combines with J gene TRBJ1-5; TRBD1 aligns across 9 bases. V dropped 4 bases and J dropped 6; count of bases not matched to a gene: 4. Germline V CDR1 and CDR2: SNHLY, FYNNEI. This CDR3 has 14 amino acids. The chain's CDR3 is CASSGGQGIQPQHF. The CDR3, as DNA: TGTGCCAGCAGTGGTGGACAGGGGATTCAGCCCCAGCATTTT.

This clone was seen a handful of times. J is TRBJ2-7 and V is TRBV2, with D uncertain. Germline-derived CDR1 and CDR2 are SNHLY and FYNNEI. V shed 4 bases and J shed 6 bases, with 13 bases lying between them. CDR3 length equals 13 residues. The DNA for the CDR3 is TGTGCCAGCAGTGCCCTAAACTATCGCGAGCAGTACTTC. Translated, it gives CASSALNYREQYF.

This clone was seen just once. The chain carries TRBV14 and TRBJ2-2; 9 nucleotides align to TRBD2. CDR1 SGHDN and CDR2 FVKESK come from the germline V gene. The ends lost 1 base at V and 4 bases at J; junction bases unmatched: 7. The length of the CDR3 is 17 residues. CDR3 DNA sequence: TGTGCCAGCAGCCAAGTCGGTGTGCGGGGGGGCACCGGGGAGCTGTTTTTT. This translates into CASSQVGVRGGTGELFF. The full variable domain, its missing parts supplied by reference TRBV14 and TRBJ2-2, is EAGVTQFPSHSVIEKGQTVTLRCDPISGHDNLYWYRRVMGKEIKFLLHFVKESKQDESGMPNNRFLAERTGGTYSTLKVQPAELEDSGVYFCASSQVGVRGGTGELFFGEGSRLTVL.

The chain combines TRBV18 with TRBJ2-7; D not certain. The germline gives CDR1 KGHSH, CDR2 LQKENI. V was cut by 5 bases and J by 2 bases, with 10 bases left in between. The CDR3 is 13 residues long. CDR3 in amino acids: CASSLESTYEQYF. The CDR3 bases are TGTGCCAGCTCATTGGAGAGTACCTACGAGCAGTACTTC.

The chain joins TRBV28 to TRBJ1-2, with D perhaps matching TRBD1 (6 bases). CDR3 length: 13 residues. V lost 6 bases, J lost 5 bases, and 13 bases lay in between. Germline loops: CDR1 MDHEN, CDR2 SYDVKM. DNA for the CDR3: TGTGCCAGCAGCCTGGACAGTACGTATGGCTACACCTTC. Protein product: CASSLDSTYGYTF.

The chain links TRBV5-6 to TRBJ2-4, with D perhaps matching TRBD2 (6 bases). The germline gives CDR1 SGHDT, CDR2 YYEEEE. Deletions cut 0 bases from V and 4 bases from J, with 8 bases between. CDR3 length: 14 residues. CDR3 amino acids: CASSLETRKNIQYF. Here the CDR3 DNA reads TGTGCCAGCAGCTTGGAGACTAGGAAAAACATTCAGTACTTC.

This chain connects TRBV5-8 to TRBJ1-5; D is unresolved. The CDR3 length is 14 residues. In germline, CDR1 is SGHTS, CDR2 YDEGEE. The V and J ends lost 2 bases and 3 bases respectively, with 9 bases between them. CDR3 in DNA: TGTGCCAGCAGCTTTCAAGGATACAATCAGCCCCAGCATTTT. Residues: CASSFQGYNQPQHF.

This clone was observed a single time. This chain uses TRBV6-6 with TRBJ1-2; D is undetermined. From germline, CDR1 is MNHNY and CDR2 SVGAGI (reference sequence). The ends were cut back, 4 bases at V and 0 bases at J, with 9 bases in the middle. The CDR3 extends over 14 amino acids. In nucleotides, the CDR3 is TGTGCCAGCAGTTTCTACGGCGCTAACTATGGCTACACCTTC. Protein sequence: CASSFYGANYGYTF.

The CDR3 is CASSATGFSPDDKYEQYF. DNA for the CDR3: TGTGCCAGCAGTGCCACTGGTTTCTCCCCTGATGACAAATACGAGCAGTACTTC. The chain uses TRBV27 and TRBJ2-7; no reliable D call. Germline-derived CDR1 and CDR2 are MNHEY and SMNVEV (reference sequence). V gave up 5 bases and J gave up 4 bases, with 27 bases separating them. The length of the CDR3 is 18 residues.

The genes are TRBV19 and TRBJ2-1; TRBD1 might be the D (5 bases). The CDR3 contains 16 residues. Germline lookup yields CDR1 LNHDA and CDR2 SQIVND (reference sequence). Trimming cost V 2 bases and J 8 bases, with 19 bases left between them. CDR3 sequence: CASSIQGSLRGDEQFF. The CDR3, as DNA: TGTGCCAGTAGTATACAGGGTAGTCTAAGGGGTGATGAGCAGTTCTTC.

This sequence joins TRBV6-6 and TRBJ1-2; the D is unclear. CDR3 length equals 16 residues. Germline lookup yields CDR1 MNHNY and CDR2 SVGAGI (reference sequence). V was trimmed by 6 bases and J by 5 bases, leaving 22 bases between them. CDR3 DNA sequence: TGTGCCAGCAGCTCAACCACCATGGCCCTGTCTTATGGCTACACCTTC. This sequence encodes CASSSTTMALSYGYTF.

This clone has a handful of counts. The chain has TRBV3-1 (or the pseudogene TRBV3-2) and TRBJ2-1; D remains unclear. CDR3 length: 18 residues. V lost 5 bases and J 0 bases, leaving 20 bases between the germline ends. In germline, CDR1 is LGHDT, CDR2 YNNKEL (reference sequence). The CDR3 region is CASSSRAPFESSYNEQFF. In DNA, the CDR3 is TGTGCCAGCAGCTCAAGGGCTCCTTTCGAGAGCTCCTACAATGAGCAGTTCTTC.

This clone came up once. The genes are TRBV6-5 and TRBJ1-1; TRBD1 might be the D (5 bases). Germline CDR1 is MNHEY and CDR2 is SVGAGI. This CDR3 spans 13 amino acids. Trimming removed 6 bases from V and 1 base from J, with 9 bases in between. The CDR3 reads CASRLGTNTEAFF. The CDR3, as DNA: TGTGCCAGCAGACTCGGGACGAACACTGAAGCTTTCTTT.

This rearrangement joins TRBV7-9 to TRBJ1-4, with 7 bases matching TRBD1. The CDR3 extends over 18 amino acids. Looked up from germline, CDR1 is SEHNR and CDR2 is FQNEAQ (reference sequence). J was trimmed by 0 bases and V by 1 base; bases with no gene match: 8. CDR3 coding DNA: TGTGCCAGCAGCTTAGGTACAGGGGCCTCTGCAACTAATGAAAAACTGTTTTTT. This encodes CASSLGTGASATNEKLFF. Supplemented by reference TRBV7-9 and TRBJ1-4, the full variable domain reads DTGVSQNPRHKITKRGQNVTFRCDPISEHNRLYWYRQTLGQGPEFLTYFQNEAQLEKSRLLSDRFSAERPKGSFSTLEIQRTEQGDSAMYLCASSLGTGASATNEKLFFGSGTQLSVL.

The chain employs TRBV19 and TRBJ2-7; no reliable D call. The CDR3 loop spans 14 amino acids. Germline V gene lookup returns CDR1 LNHDA and CDR2 SQIVND (reference sequence). Trimming stripped 0 bases from V and 6 bases from J, with 12 bases between. CDR3 sequence reads: CASSIEFSSFEQYF. The CDR3 nucleotides read TGTGCCAGTAGTATAGAATTTTCCAGCTTCGAGCAGTACTTC.

The genes are TRBV9 and TRBJ1-6, with 7 bases fitting TRBD1. The CDR3 consists of 12 residues. Per the germline V gene, CDR1 is SGDLS and CDR2 is YYNGEE. With V trimmed by 4 bases and J by 14 bases, 6 bases remained unmatched. The CDR3 DNA is TGTGCCAGCAGCTCCTGGACAGGAACCCTCCACTTT. This codes for CASSSWTGTLHF.

This chain joins TRBV9 and TRBJ1-2, with D unresolved. The CDR3 runs 13 residues. Germline V lookup: CDR1 SGDLS, CDR2 YYNGEE. Trimming shortened V by 0 bases and J by 4 bases, and 7 bases separated the two germline ends. The CDR3 DNA reads TGTGCCAGCAGCGTAGGGCCCTTCTATGGCTACACCTTC. This sequence encodes CASSVGPFYGYTF.

The chain recombines TRBV18 with TRBJ1-2, with a possible D match to TRBD1 (5 bases). The CDR3 is made up of 15 amino acids. Deletions cut 0 bases from V and 3 bases from J, with 11 bases between. The germline CDR1 and CDR2 sequences are KGHSH and LQKENI. The CDR3 is CASSPPGGTDYGYTF. The DNA for the CDR3 is TGTGCCAGCTCACCACCGGGCGGGACCGACTATGGCTACACCTTC.

This sequence joins TRBV6-6 and TRBJ1-2; D might be TRBD1 (5 bases). Germline V lookup: CDR1 MNHNY, CDR2 SVGAGI (reference sequence). The CDR3 has 16 amino acids. V lost 2 bases, J lost 4 bases, and 17 bases lay in between. In nucleotides, the CDR3 is TGTGCCAGCAGTTACCCGGGGGGAGGGCGGTCCTATGGCTACACCTTC. This codes for CASSYPGGGRSYGYTF.

CDR3 nucleotides: TGTGCCAGCATGGTAAGGGCGGACACTGAAGCTTTCTTT. It specifies CASMVRADTEAFF. The rearrangement uses TRBV2 and TRBJ1-1; D unclear. The CDR3 has 13 amino acids. Trimming took 7 bases from V and 3 from J, leaving 12 bases between them. Germline V lookup: CDR1 SNHLY, CDR2 FYNNEI. Full variable domain (rest looked up from reference TRBV2 and TRBJ1-1): EPEVTQTPSHQVTQMGQEVILRCVPISNHLYFYWYRQILGQKVEFLVSFYNNEISEKSEIFDDQFSVERPDGSNFTLKIRSTKLEDSAMYFCASMVRADTEAFFGQGTRLTVV.

V usage is TRBV10-3 and J usage is TRBJ1-5, with no clear D. This CDR3 comprises 13 residues. With 6 bases removed from V and 7 bases from J, the gap between germline ends came to 13 bases. CDR1 and CDR2 (germline): ENHRY, SYGVKD. The CDR3 here is CAISPFPQQPQHF. The CDR3 bases are TGTGCCATCAGCCCGTTTCCTCAGCAGCCCCAGCATTTT.

This clone was picked up one time. J is TRBJ1-1 and V is TRBV9, with TRBD1 matching over 9 bases. The ends lost 3 bases at V and 6 bases at J; junction bases unmatched: 6. Germline CDR1 SGDLS, CDR2 YYNGEE. This CDR3 comprises 14 residues. The CDR3 DNA reads TGTGCCAGCAGCGGGACAGGGGTCCTGTCTGAAGCTTTCTTT. It yields the protein CASSGTGVLSEAFF. Full variable domain (rest looked up from reference TRBV9 and TRBJ1-1): DSGVTQTPKHLITATGQRVTLRCSPRSGDLSVYWYQQSLDQGLQFLIQYYNGEERAKGNILERFSAQQFPDLHSELNLSSLELGDSALYFCASSGTGVLSEAFFGQGTRLTVV.

V is TRBV2 and J is TRBJ2-7; TRBD2 is a possible D gene (6 bases). V was trimmed by 1 base and J by 2 bases, leaving 9 bases between them. From germline, CDR1 is SNHLY and CDR2 FYNNEI. The CDR3 is 14 amino acids. The CDR3 protein is CASSEGDWAYEQYF. In nucleotides, the CDR3 is TGTGCCAGCAGTGAAGGGGACTGGGCCTACGAGCAGTACTTC.